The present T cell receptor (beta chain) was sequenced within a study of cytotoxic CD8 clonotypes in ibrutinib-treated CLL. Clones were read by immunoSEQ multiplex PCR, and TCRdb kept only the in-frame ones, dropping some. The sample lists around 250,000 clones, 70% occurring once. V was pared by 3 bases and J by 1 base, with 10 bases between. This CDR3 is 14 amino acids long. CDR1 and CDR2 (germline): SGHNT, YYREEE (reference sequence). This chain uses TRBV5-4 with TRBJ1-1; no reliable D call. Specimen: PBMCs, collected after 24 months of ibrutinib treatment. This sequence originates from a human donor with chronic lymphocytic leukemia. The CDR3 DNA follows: TGTGCCAGCAGCTCCGTAACATGGAACACTGAAGCTTTCTTT. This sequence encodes CASSSVTWNTEAFF.